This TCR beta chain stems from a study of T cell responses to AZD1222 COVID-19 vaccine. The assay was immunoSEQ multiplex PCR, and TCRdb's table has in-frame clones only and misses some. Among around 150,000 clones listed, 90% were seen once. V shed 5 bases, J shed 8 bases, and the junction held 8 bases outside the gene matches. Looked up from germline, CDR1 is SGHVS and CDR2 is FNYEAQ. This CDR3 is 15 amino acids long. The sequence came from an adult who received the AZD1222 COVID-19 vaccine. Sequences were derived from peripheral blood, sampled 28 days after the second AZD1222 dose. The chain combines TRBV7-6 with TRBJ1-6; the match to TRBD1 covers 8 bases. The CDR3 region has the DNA TGTGCCAGCAGCCCCTGGACAGGGAATGATTCACCCCTCCACTTT. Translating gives CASSPWTGNDSPLHF.